The following is a TCR beta chain sequence with its context. Its antigen is currently not known. No base quality values were provided; no much bigger clone lies one nucleotide off. The data were taken from a study of blood T cell repertoires in COVID-19 (dated by TCRdb to 2020 to 2022). For the study in its entirety: The collaborator samples originated in the United States, Italy and Spain and spanned the acute and convalescent phases of COVID-19. The material from the prospective study consisted of cDNA or gDNA derived from T cells, B-cell-depleted T cells, or PBMCs. Subjects who had been exposed to COVID-19, were actively infected with it, or had recovered from it provided the deeply sampled blood TCRbeta repertoires that made up the dataset. The repertoires were released in a freely available public database meant as a resource for research on the immune response to SARS-CoV-2. Samples were obtained from the ongoing ImmuneRACE study (first 160 participants) and from 1,000 to 1,500 subjects provided by 6 global collaborators. A de-identified subject ID, COVID-19 status, age in years and sex were almost always included in the sample metadata. Where HLA class I and class II types were available, the types were taken from metadata supplied by the sample provider, not from assay-based typing. Beyond this particular receptor, the publication reports: The quantity of clinical and demographic metadata differed by source and by participant and was supplied without curation.

TCRbeta CDR3 regions were amplified from genomic DNA by means of the immunoSEQ Assay, a bias-controlled multiplex PCR. Regarding the original processing steps: The number of nucleated cells in each sample was estimated from the amplification of reference gene primers within the assay. To quantify the absolute abundance of each unique TCRbeta CDR3 rearrangement, sequence reads were collapsed and filtered. For each sample, productive Simpson clonality was calculated by taking the square root of Simpson's diversity index across productive rearrangements. TCRdb mirrors the immuneACCESS table, restricted to in-frame sequences. Some clones are absent from its copies; in checked studies, under half trace to an unresolved V gene, and the reason for the others is unknown. That table is the source of V, J and clone size, and D and trimming were worked out from the DNA. This sample is represented by approximately 100,000 clones; about 89% of them were singletons. The leading ten clones occupy 17% of the sample.

The collaborating institutions used their own protocols to collect whole blood in K2EDTA tubes. For TCRbeta analysis, collaborator samples were shipped as frozen whole blood, as isolated PBMCs, or as DNA extracted from either sample type. V is shortened by 3 bases, J by 4 bases, and the region joining them spans 18 bases. The CDR3 runs 16 residues from the cysteine to the phenylalanine. CDR3 DNA is the only sequence kept; it has 48 bases, read in frame from the first base. Taken from the germline V gene, the CDR1 and CDR2 loops are MGHRA and YSYEKL. This TCR was sampled from a man aged 50 or older with acute or convalescent COVID-19. Sequences were obtained from peripheral blood. This receptor chain uses TRBV4-1 and TRBJ1-2; the D gene is perhaps TRBD1, from 5 matching bases. CDR3 reads: CASSQTGTTTAYGYTF. The nucleotide sequence reads TGCGCCAGCAGCCAGACCGGGACTACCACTGCCTATGGCTACACCTTC.